This T cell receptor beta chain was retrieved from a study of blood T cell repertoires in COVID-19. Whole-study context: Samples of COVID-19 (acute and convalescent) were obtained from the United States, Italy and Spain.

The CDR3 consists of 22 residues. TCRdb keeps only in-frame clones here, not all; method: immunoSEQ multiplex PCR. The data hold fewer than 110,000 clones, with around 87% observed a single time. The sample was peripheral blood. This chain links TRBV7-5 with TRBJ2-3; TRBD2 is taken as the D call from the table, unchecked against the DNA. TRBV7-5 is described as a pseudogene. The receptor was isolated from a woman aged 25-40 years with acute or convalescent COVID-19. The CDR3 DNA is TGTGTCAGAAGCCCCTGCCCCCGGACTAGCGGGGGACCCAGGTCTTTCACAGATACGCAGTATTTT. Its translation is CVRSPCPRTSGGPRSFTDTQYF.